The 17 T cell receptor beta chains presented below share a single source sample, sequenced in a study of blood T cell repertoires in COVID-19. Sequencing was performed with immunoSEQ multiplex PCR; in TCRdb, only in-frame clones are kept and a portion is missing. This table holds about 160,000 clones, around 87% found once. Sequenced: peripheral blood. Every receptor here comes from a woman aged 70-85 years with COVID-19, enrolled during active disease.

The chain couples TRBV20-1 to TRBJ2-3; 9 bases map to TRBD2. The germline V gene encodes CDR1 DFQATT and CDR2 SNEGSKA (reference sequence). V trimming: 3 bases; J trimming: 4 bases; junction bases outside the gene matches: 5. The CDR3 is 14 residues long. The CDR3 coding sequence is TGCAGTGCTAGTCCCGTAGCGGGGGCAGATACGCAGTATTTT. It translates to CSASPVAGADTQYF.

V usage is TRBV9 and J usage is TRBJ1-4; D possibly corresponds to TRBD1 (5 bases). The germline gives CDR1 SGDLS, CDR2 YYNGEE. The CDR3 runs 14 residues. The germline V and J ends were trimmed by 2 bases and 8 bases, with 13 bases remaining between them. CDR3 region: CASSVSGGTEKLFF. The CDR3 DNA follows: TGTGCCAGCAGCGTCTCCGGGGGAACAGAAAAACTGTTTTTT.

The rearrangement joins TRBV5-6 to TRBJ2-3, with TRBD2 matching over 9 bases. Germline CDR1 is SGHDT and CDR2 is YYEEEE. This CDR3 region has 16 residues. Unmatched junction bases numbered 8, after V lost 0 bases and J lost 6 bases. CDR3 DNA: TGTGCCAGCAGCTTGGTAGGCGGGGGGGCCTCGGATACGCAGTATTTT. This codes for CASSLVGGGASDTQYF.

This chain links TRBV6-5 with TRBJ1-2, with D possibly matching TRBD1 (6 bases). Looked up from germline, CDR1 is MNHEY and CDR2 is SVGAGI. The CDR3 is 14 residues long. The V gene lost 8 bases and the J gene lost 2 bases, with 15 bases spanning the gap. CDR3 amino acids: CASEAGTINYGYTF. The CDR3 DNA sequence: TGTGCCAGCGAAGCCGGGACAATCAACTATGGCTACACCTTC.

The rearrangement joins TRBV6-2 or TRBV6-3 to TRBJ2-1; D possibly corresponds to TRBD2 (6 bases). Between the trimmed V and J ends, which lost 2 bases and 0 bases, there was a span of 11 bases. Germline loops: CDR1 MNHEY, CDR2 SVGEGT. The CDR3 spans 16 residues. The chain's CDR3 is CASSYVRGGSYNEQFF. CDR3 DNA sequence: TGTGCCAGCAGTTACGTTAGGGGAGGCTCCTACAATGAGCAGTTCTTC.

The chain recombines TRBV5-1 with TRBJ1-5; perhaps TRBD1 as D (6 bases). V lost 4 bases and J lost 0, with 17 bases in between. The germline CDR1 and CDR2 sequences are SGHRS and YFSETQ. CDR3 length equals 17 residues. The CDR3 sequence: CASSPTGRTDSNQPQHF. DNA for the CDR3: TGCGCCAGCAGCCCCACCGGGAGGACAGATAGCAATCAGCCCCAGCATTTT.

The rearrangement joins TRBV7-2 to TRBJ1-6; 12 bases align to TRBD1. J lost 10 bases, V lost 5 bases, and 9 bases had no gene match. The CDR3 runs to 16 residues. CDR1 is SGHTA and CDR2 is FQGNSA in the germline V gene. The CDR3 bases are TGTGCCAGCAGCGCTAGGGGGACAGGGGGCTTATCACCCCTCCACTTT. It yields the protein CASSARGTGGLSPLHF. Supplemented by reference TRBV7-2 and TRBJ1-6, the full variable domain reads GAGVSQSPSNKVTEKGKDVELRCDPISGHTALYWYRQSLGQGLEFLIYFQGNSAPDKSGLPSDRFSAERTGGSVSTLTIQRTQQEDSAVYLCASSARGTGGLSPLHFGNGTRLTVT.

The chain combines TRBV6-2 or TRBV6-3 with TRBJ1-1; a possible D gene is TRBD1 (6 bases). Trimming took off 4 bases at V and 0 bases at J, with 18 bases between the two ends. Germline lookup yields CDR1 MNHEY and CDR2 SVGEGT. This CDR3 has 17 residues. CDR3 residues: CASSSSYWTVMNTEAFF. In DNA, the CDR3 is TGTGCCAGCAGTTCTTCTTACTGGACAGTCATGAACACTGAAGCTTTCTTT.

This clone was seen a single time. The CDR3 DNA follows: TGTGCCAGCAGCTTGCGGTTGAGGACTAACTCCTACGAGCAGTACTTC. Protein: CASSLRLRTNSYEQYF. The V gene is TRBV13, the J gene TRBJ2-7, with D possibly TRBD2 on 6 matching bases. The CDR3 has 16 residues. V shed 3 bases and J shed 0 bases, with 15 bases lying between them. Germline lookup yields CDR1 PRHDT and CDR2 FYEKMQ (reference sequence).

This chain connects TRBV6-2 or TRBV6-3 to TRBJ1-2; D not certain. Between the trimmed V and J ends, which lost 3 bases and 3 bases, there was a span of 11 bases. Germline V lookup: CDR1 MNHEY, CDR2 SVGEGT. The CDR3 has 14 amino acids. Written as DNA, the CDR3 is TGTGCCAGCAGTTATGCTCGGGGATACTATGGCTACACCTTC. It is translated as CASSYARGYYGYTF.

A word on this clone: Germline and junction disagree at one end, which may indicate a read error. This rearrangement joins TRBV27 to TRBJ1-1, with 8 positions matching TRBD1. The CDR3 has 16 residues. Germline V lookup: CDR1 MNHEY, CDR2 SMNVEV (reference sequence). The CDR3 region is CASQNGQGMGNAEAFF. The CDR3 DNA sequence: TGTGCCAGCCAAAACGGACAGGGAATGGGGAACGCTGAAGCTTTCTTT.

The chain has TRBV5-5 and TRBJ2-7; 11 bases are shared with TRBD1. The CDR3 is 14 amino acids. The germline gives CDR1 SGHKS, CDR2 YYEKEE (reference sequence). Unmatched junction bases numbered 4, after V lost 5 bases and J lost 3 bases. The CDR3 DNA reads TGTGCCAGCAGTCGGACAGGGGGCAGCTACGAGCAGTACTTC. This encodes CASSRTGGSYEQYF.

CDR3 in DNA: TGTGCCAGTAGTATTCGCGGGGATTCCTACGAGCAGTACTTC. Protein sequence: CASSIRGDSYEQYF. The chain combines TRBV19 with TRBJ2-7; the D gene is possibly TRBD2 (6 bases). Trimming cost V 3 bases and J 1 base, with 10 bases left between them. The CDR3 loop spans 14 amino acids. Germline values: CDR1 LNHDA, CDR2 SQIVND (reference sequence). Drawing the rest from reference TRBV19 and TRBJ2-7, the complete variable domain is DGGITQSPKYLFRKEGQNVTLSCEQNLNHDAMYWYRQDPGQGLRLIYYSQIVNDFQKGDIAEGYSVSREKKESFPLTVTSAQKNPTAFYLCASSIRGDSYEQYFGPGTRLTVT.

The rearrangement uses TRBV13 and TRBJ2-2, with D possibly being TRBD1 (6 bases). Trimming left V 5 bases short and J 6 bases short, with 22 bases between. CDR1 PRHDT and CDR2 FYEKMQ come from the germline V gene (reference sequence). The CDR3 extends over 17 amino acids. DNA for the CDR3: TGTGCCAGCAGCCCAGGTAGAGCCAGGGGCTTCGCCGGGGAGCTGTTTTTT. Translating gives CASSPGRARGFAGELFF. Based on the CDR3 plus reference TRBV13 and TRBJ2-2, the full variable domain is AAGVIQSPRHLIKEKRETATLKCYPIPRHDTVYWYQQGPGQDPQFLISFYEKMQSDKGSIPDRFSAQQFSDYHSELNMSSLELGDSALYFCASSPGRARGFAGELFFGEGSRLTVL.

The J gene is TRBJ1-6, the V gene TRBV28; D is unclear. CDR3 length: 14 residues. From germline, CDR1 is MDHEN and CDR2 SYDVKM. Trimming shortened V by 2 bases and J by 9 bases, and 11 bases separated the two germline ends. This chain's CDR3 is CASSLGFEGSPLHF. The CDR3 bases are TGTGCCAGCAGTTTAGGATTCGAGGGTTCACCCCTCCACTTT.

V gene TRBV24-1 combines with J gene TRBJ2-6; D might be TRBD1 (6 bases). In germline, CDR1 is KGHDR, CDR2 SFDVKD. This CDR3 is built from 15 residues. Trimming took off 9 bases at V and 1 base at J, with 12 bases between the two ends. CDR3: CATAEQGSGANVLTF. The DNA for the CDR3 is TGTGCCACCGCAGAACAGGGTTCTGGGGCCAACGTCCTGACTTTC.

The sample holds a few counts of this clone. This rearrangement joins TRBV9 to TRBJ1-3, with TRBD1 as a possible D gene (6 bases). CDR1 is SGDLS, CDR2 YYNGEE, per germline. V dropped 3 bases and J dropped 0 bases, with 13 bases sitting between them. The CDR3 has 16 amino acids. DNA of the CDR3: TGTGCCAGCAGCGCGACAACAGGGCTCTCTGGAAACACCATATATTTT. Residues: CASSATTGLSGNTIYF. The full variable domain, with the rest looked up from reference TRBV9 and TRBJ1-3, is DSGVTQTPKHLITATGQRVTLRCSPRSGDLSVYWYQQSLDQGLQFLIQYYNGEERAKGNILERFSAQQFPDLHSELNLSSLELGDSALYFCASSATTGLSGNTIYFGEGSWLTVV.